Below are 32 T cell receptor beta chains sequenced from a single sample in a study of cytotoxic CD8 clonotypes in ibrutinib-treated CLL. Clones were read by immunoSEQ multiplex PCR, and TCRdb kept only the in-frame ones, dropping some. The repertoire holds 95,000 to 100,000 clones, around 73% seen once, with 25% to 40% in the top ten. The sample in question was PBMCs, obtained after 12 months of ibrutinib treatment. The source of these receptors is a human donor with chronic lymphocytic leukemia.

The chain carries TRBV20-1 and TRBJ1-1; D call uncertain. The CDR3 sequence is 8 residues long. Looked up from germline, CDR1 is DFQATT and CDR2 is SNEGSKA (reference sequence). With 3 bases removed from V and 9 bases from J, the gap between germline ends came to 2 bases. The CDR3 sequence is CSASKAFF. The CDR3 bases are TGCAGTGCTAGTAAAGCTTTCTTT.

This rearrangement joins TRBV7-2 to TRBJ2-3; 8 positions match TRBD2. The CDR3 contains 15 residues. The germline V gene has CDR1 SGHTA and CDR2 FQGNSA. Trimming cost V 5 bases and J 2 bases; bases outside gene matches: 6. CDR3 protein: CASSTLAGNTDTQYF. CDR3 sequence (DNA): TGTGCCAGCAGCACCCTAGCGGGCAACACAGATACGCAGTATTTT.

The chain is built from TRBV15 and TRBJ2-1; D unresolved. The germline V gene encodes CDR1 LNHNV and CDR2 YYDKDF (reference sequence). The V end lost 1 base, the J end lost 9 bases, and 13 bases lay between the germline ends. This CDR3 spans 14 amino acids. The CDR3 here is CATSRASTQTEQFF. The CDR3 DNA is TGTGCCACCAGCAGAGCGTCGACCCAGACTGAGCAGTTCTTC.

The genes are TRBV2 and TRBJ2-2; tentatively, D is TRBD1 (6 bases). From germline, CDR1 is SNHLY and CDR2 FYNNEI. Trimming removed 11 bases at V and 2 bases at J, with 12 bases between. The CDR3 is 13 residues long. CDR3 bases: TGTGCCGGAAGGGGGTTTAACACCGGGGAGCTGTTTTTT. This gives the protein CAGRGFNTGELFF.

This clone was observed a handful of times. The CDR3 DNA follows: TGTGCCAGCAGCTTAGCTTGGCAGCCCGAGCGATACGAGCAGTACTTC. It is translated as CASSLAWQPERYEQYF. The rearrangement uses TRBV11-1 and TRBJ2-7; no reliable D call. Trimming took off 0 bases at V and 4 bases at J, with 16 bases between the two ends. Germline V gene sequence: CDR1 SGHAT, CDR2 FQDESV (reference sequence). The CDR3 totals 16 residues.

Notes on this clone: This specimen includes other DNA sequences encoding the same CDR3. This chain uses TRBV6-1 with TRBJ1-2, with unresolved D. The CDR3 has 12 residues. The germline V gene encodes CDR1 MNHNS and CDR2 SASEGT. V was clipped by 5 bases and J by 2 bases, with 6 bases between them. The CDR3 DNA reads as TGTGCCAGCAGTCCACAGAACTATGGCTACACCTTC. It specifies CASSPQNYGYTF.

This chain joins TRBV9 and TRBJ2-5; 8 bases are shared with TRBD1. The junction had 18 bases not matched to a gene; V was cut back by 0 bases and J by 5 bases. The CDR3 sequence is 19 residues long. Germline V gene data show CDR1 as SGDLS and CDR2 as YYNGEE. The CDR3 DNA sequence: TGTGCCAGCAGCGTAGAAGGGGGCCCGGGCGGGACAGGAGCGGAGACCCAGTACTTC. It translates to CASSVEGGPGGTGAETQYF.

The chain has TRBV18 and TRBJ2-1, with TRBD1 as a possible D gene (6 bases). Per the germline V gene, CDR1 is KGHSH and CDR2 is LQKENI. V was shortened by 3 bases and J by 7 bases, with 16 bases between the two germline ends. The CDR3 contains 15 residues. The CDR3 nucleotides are TGTGCCAGCTCACCCCAAGTTGCAGGGGAAAATGAGCAGTTCTTC. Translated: CASSPQVAGENEQFF.

The CDR3 sequence: CASSYLPFNTGELFF. For the CDR3, the DNA is TGTGCCAGCAGCTATCTACCCTTCAACACCGGGGAGCTGTTTTTT. V is TRBV7-8 and J is TRBJ2-2; no firm D call. CDR3 length: 15 residues. Germline values: CDR1 SGHVS, CDR2 FQNEAQ. V was clipped by 4 bases and J by 2 bases, with 11 bases between them.

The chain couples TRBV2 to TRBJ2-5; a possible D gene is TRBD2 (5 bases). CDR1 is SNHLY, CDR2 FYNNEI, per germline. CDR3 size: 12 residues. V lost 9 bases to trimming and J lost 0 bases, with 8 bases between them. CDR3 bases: TGTGCCAGTAGGACTGACCAAGAGACCCAGTACTTC. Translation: CASRTDQETQYF.

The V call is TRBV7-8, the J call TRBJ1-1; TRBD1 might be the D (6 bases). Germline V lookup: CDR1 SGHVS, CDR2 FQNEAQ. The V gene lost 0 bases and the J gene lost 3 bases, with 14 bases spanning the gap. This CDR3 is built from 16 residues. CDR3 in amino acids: CASSLAMGGADTEAFF. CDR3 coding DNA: TGTGCCAGCAGCTTAGCGATGGGGGGCGCGGACACTGAAGCTTTCTTT.

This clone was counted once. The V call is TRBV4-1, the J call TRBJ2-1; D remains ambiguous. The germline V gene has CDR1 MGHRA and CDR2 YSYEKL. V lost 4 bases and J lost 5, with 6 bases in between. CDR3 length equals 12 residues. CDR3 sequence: CASSRRDNEQFF. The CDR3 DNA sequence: TGCGCCAGCAGCCGCAGAGACAATGAGCAGTTCTTC.

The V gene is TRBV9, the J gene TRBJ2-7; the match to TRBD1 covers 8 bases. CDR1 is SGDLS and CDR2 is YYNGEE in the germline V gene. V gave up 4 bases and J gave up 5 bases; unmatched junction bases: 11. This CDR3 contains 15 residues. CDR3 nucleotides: TGTGCCAGCAGCCCGCCCCCGGGACAGGTAAACGAGCAGTACTTC. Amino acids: CASSPPPGQVNEQYF.

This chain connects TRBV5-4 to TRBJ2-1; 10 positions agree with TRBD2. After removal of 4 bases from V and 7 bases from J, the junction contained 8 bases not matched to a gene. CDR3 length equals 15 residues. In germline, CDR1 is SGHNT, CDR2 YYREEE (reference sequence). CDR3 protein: CASSRVAGGRNEQFF. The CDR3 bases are TGTGCCAGCAGCCGGGTAGCGGGGGGCCGGAATGAGCAGTTCTTC.

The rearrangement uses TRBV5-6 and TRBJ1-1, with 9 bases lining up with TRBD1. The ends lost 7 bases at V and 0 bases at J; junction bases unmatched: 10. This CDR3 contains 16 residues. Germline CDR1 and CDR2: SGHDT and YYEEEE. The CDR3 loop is CASQPGTGNLNTEAFF. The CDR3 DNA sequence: TGTGCCAGCCAACCCGGGACAGGGAACCTGAACACTGAAGCTTTCTTT.

The CDR3 is CAVGLAGALTPRTDTQYF. DNA of the CDR3: TGTGCCGTCGGACTAGCGGGGGCCCTCACCCCTCGCACAGATACGCAGTATTTT. This chain joins TRBV28 and TRBJ2-3; TRBD2 agrees at 13 bases. The CDR3 is 18 residues long. J gave up 1 base and V 11 bases, and 15 bases lay outside the gene matches. Per germline, CDR1 MDHEN and CDR2 SYDVKM.

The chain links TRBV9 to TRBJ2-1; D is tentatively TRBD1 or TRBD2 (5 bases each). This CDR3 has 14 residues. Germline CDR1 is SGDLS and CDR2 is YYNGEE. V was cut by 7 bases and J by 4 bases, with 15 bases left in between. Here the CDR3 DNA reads TGTGCCAGCGGGGGTGGGGCCAGTTACAATGAGCAGTTCTTC. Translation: CASGGGASYNEQFF. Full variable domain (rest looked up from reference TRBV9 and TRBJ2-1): DSGVTQTPKHLITATGQRVTLRCSPRSGDLSVYWYQQSLDQGLQFLIQYYNGEERAKGNILERFSAQQFPDLHSELNLSSLELGDSALYFCASGGGASYNEQFFGPGTRLTVL.

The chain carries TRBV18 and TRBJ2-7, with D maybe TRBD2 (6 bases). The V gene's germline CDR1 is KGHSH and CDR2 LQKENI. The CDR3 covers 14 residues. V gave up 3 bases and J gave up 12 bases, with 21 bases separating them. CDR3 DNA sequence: TGTGCCAGCTCACCGTCGCCGCAGGCGGGAACCCTGTACTTC. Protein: CASSPSPQAGTLYF.

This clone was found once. The DNA of the CDR3 is TGTGCCAGCAGCCCGGAAATAGGGGGCAGGGTATACAATGAGCAGTTCTTC. Its translation: CASSPEIGGRVYNEQFF. J is TRBJ2-1 and V is TRBV7-9, with 7 bases that match TRBD1. With 5 bases clipped from V and 4 bases from J, the junction kept 14 bases outside the gene matches. The V gene's germline CDR1 is SEHNR and CDR2 FQNEAQ (reference sequence). CDR3 length equals 17 residues.

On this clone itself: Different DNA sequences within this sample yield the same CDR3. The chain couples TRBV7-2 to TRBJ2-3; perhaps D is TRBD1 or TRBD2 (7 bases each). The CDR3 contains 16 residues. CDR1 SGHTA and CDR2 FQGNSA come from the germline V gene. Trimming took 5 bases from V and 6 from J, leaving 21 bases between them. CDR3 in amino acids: CASSPGGGPGRDTQYF. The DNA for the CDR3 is TGTGCCAGCAGCCCAGGGGGGGGGCCGGGGAGGGATACGCAGTATTTT.

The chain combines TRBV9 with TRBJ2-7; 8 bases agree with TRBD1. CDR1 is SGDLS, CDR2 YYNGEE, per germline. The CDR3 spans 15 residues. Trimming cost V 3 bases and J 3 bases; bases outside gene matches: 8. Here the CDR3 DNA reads TGTGCCAGCAGCGCCGGACAGGGAAAGAGCTACGAGCAGTACTTC. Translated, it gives CASSAGQGKSYEQYF.

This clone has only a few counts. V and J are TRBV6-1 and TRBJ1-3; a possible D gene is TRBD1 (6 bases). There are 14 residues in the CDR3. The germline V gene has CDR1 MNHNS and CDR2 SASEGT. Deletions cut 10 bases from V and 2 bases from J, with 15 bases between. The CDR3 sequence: CATLHPGAGNTIYF. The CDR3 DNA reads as TGTGCCACTTTACACCCAGGGGCTGGAAACACCATATATTTT.

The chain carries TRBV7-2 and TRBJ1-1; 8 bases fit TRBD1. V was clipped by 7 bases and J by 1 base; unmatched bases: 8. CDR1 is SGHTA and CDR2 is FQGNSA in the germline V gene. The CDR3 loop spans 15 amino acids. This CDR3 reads CASTYGQGRNTEAFF. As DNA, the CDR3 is TGTGCCAGCACCTACGGACAGGGCAGGAACACTGAAGCTTTCTTT.

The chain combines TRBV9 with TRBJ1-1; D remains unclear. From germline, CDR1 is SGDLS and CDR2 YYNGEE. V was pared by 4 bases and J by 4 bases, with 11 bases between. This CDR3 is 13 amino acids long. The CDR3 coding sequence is TGTGCCAGCAGCAGGGAGGGAGCCACTGAAGCTTTCTTT. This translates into CASSREGATEAFF. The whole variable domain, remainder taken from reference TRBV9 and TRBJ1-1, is DSGVTQTPKHLITATGQRVTLRCSPRSGDLSVYWYQQSLDQGLQFLIQYYNGEERAKGNILERFSAQQFPDLHSELNLSSLELGDSALYFCASSREGATEAFFGQGTRLTVV.

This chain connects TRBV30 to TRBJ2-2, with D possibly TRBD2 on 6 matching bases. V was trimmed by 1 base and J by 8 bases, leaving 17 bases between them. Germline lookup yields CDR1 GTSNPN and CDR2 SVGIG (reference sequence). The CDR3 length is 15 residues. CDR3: CAWSALGGTPGELFF. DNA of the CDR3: TGTGCCTGGAGTGCTCTCGGAGGGACTCCGGGGGAGCTGTTTTTT.

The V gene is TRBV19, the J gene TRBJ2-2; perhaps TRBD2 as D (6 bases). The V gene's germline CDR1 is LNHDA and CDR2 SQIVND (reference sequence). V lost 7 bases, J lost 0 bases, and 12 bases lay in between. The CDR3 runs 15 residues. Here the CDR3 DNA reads TGTGCCAGTACCTGGGAGGACGCGAACACCGGGGAGCTGTTTTTT. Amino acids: CASTWEDANTGELFF. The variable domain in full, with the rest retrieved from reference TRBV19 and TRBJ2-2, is DGGITQSPKYLFRKEGQNVTLSCEQNLNHDAMYWYRQDPGQGLRLIYYSQIVNDFQKGDIAEGYSVSREKKESFPLTVTSAQKNPTAFYLCASTWEDANTGELFFGEGSRLTVL.

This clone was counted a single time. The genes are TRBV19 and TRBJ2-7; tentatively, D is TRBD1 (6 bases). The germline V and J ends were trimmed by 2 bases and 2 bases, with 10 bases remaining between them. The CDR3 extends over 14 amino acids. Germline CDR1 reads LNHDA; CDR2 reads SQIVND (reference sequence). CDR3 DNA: TGTGCCAGTAGTATAAAACAGGGAACCTACGAGCAGTACTTC. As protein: CASSIKQGTYEQYF.

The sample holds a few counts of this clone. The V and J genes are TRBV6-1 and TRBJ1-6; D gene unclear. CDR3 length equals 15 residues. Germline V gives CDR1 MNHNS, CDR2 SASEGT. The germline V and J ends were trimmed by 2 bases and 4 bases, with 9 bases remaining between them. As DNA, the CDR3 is TGTGCCAGCAGTGAAAGACAACTATATAATTCACCCCTCCACTTT. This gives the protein CASSERQLYNSPLHF.

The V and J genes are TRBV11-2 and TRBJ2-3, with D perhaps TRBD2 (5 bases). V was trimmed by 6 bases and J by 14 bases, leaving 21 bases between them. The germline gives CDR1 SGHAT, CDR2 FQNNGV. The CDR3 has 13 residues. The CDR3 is CASSPMTGIPLYF. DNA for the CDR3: TGTGCCAGCAGTCCAATGACGGGAATACCATTGTATTTT.

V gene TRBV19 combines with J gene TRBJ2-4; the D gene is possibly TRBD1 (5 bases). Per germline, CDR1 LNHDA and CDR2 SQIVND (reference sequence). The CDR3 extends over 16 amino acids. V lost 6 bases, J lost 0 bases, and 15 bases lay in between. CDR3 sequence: CASRGASTLAKNIQYF. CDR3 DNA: TGTGCCAGTAGAGGGGCTTCTACCCTAGCCAAAAACATTCAGTACTTC.

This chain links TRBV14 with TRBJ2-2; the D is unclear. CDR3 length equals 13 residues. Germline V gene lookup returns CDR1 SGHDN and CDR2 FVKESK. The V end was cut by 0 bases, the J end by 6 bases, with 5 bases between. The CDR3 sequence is CASSQDAAGELFF. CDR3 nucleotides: TGTGCCAGCAGCCAAGATGCGGCCGGGGAGCTGTTTTTT.

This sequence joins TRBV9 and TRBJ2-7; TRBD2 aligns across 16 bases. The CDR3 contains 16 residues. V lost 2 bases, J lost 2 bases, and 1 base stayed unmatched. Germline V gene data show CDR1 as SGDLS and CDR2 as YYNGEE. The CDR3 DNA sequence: TGTGCCAGCAGCGTGGGACTAGCGGGGGGGCCCTACGAGCAGTACTTC. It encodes CASSVGLAGGPYEQYF.